This TCR beta chain was sequenced in a study of regulatory T cells in long-lasting Graves disease. Specified time point: newly diagnosed GD, antithyroid drugs for less than 3 months. Construction of the TCR library relied on RNA isolated from PBMCs. Arm-PCR of CDR3 regions with iRepertoire HTBI primers generated TCR beta libraries. Authors' data handling: Identification of gene segments yielded approximately 62 TRBV and over 12 TRBJ across samples. Via MiXCR, TCRdb re-called the multiplex PCR reads, giving one row per CDR3 protein. TCRdb assigned the V and J calls; the authors' analysis was not used. Found here are a few hundred thousand distinct CDR3 sequences, roughly 19% of them singletons; the top ten hold roughly 10%. V lost 0 bases to trimming and J lost 3 bases, with 12 bases between them. This CDR3 region has 15 residues. Germline V CDR1 and CDR2: SGHRS, YFSETQ. At least ten counts were recorded for this clonotype.

This sample also appeared in a second study, on T cells in Graves' hyperthyroidism and ophthalmopathy.

The sample was peripheral blood mononuclear cells (PBMCs), taken at new diagnosis, from a patient treated with antithyroid drugs. The gene calls are TRBV5-1 and TRBJ2-5; D not certain. The sequence derives from a woman aged 30 to 39 with Graves disease. The CDR3 region has the DNA TGCGCCAGCAGCTTGGGCCCCGCGAGAGAAGAGACCCAGTACTTC. Translating gives CASSLGPAREETQYF. The whole variable domain, filled in from reference TRBV5-1 and TRBJ2-5, reads KAGVTQTPRYLIKTRGQQVTLSCSPISGHRSVSWYQQTPGQGLQFLFEYFSETQRNKGNFPGRFSGRQFSNSRSEMNVSTLELGDSALYLCASSLGPAREETQYFGPGTRLLVL.